Listed here are 4 T cell receptor beta chains from one sample, sequenced in a study of T cell clonality in common variable immunodeficiency. Findings of the study overall: Common variable immunodeficiency TCR beta sequences reportedly had fewer deletions and N-nucleotide insertions.

TCRdb's table, derived via immunoSEQ multiplex PCR, lists solely in-frame clones and lacks some. The sample is made up of about 34,000 clones, none counted only once. These receptors are not linked to any known antigen. The material sequenced was peripheral blood mononuclear cells. The receptors were sampled from a human donor with common variable immunodeficiency.

This clone was found a few times. The read stops 3 residues short of the end of the CDR3; the missing end is completed from the germline J gene. The rearrangement uses TRBV11-2 and TRBJ2-7, with TRBD2 matching 13 bases. After removal of 4 bases from V and 2 bases from J, the junction contained 2 bases not matched to a gene. The V gene's germline CDR1 is SGHAT and CDR2 FQNNGV. This CDR3 comprises 15 residues. The CDR3 DNA, read in part, is TGTGCCAGCAGCTCGACTAGCGGGGGGCCCTACGAG. This gives the protein CASSSTSGGPYE. The CDR3 as a whole reads CASSSTSGGPYEQYF.

This clone was counted a few times. The read gets to within 3 residues of the CDR3 end, and the germline J gene fills in the rest. The chain joins TRBV5-8 to TRBJ2-3; TRBD1 agrees at 10 bases. The CDR3 spans 15 residues. Trimming at V came to 3 bases and at J to 3 bases, leaving 4 bases not matched to a gene. Germline V lookup: CDR1 SGHTS, CDR2 YDEGEE. The CDR3 sequence: CASSWAGQGTDTQYF. The part of the CDR3 DNA that was read is TGTGCCAGCAGCTGGGCGGGACAGGGGACAGATACG. Complete variable domain (other parts from reference TRBV5-8 and TRBJ2-3): EAGVTQSPTHLIKTRGQQATLRCSPISGHTSVYWYQQALGLGLQFLLWYDEGEERNRGNFPPRFSGRQFPNYSSELNVNALELEDSALYLCASSWAGQGTDTQYFGPGTRLTVL.

This clone was observed a few times. The read falls 3 residues short of the CDR3 end, and the missing part is taken from the germline J gene. This chain uses TRBV2 with TRBJ2-2, with a weak D call TRBD2 (5 bases). Between the trimmed V and J ends, which lost 6 bases and 4 bases, there was a span of 12 bases. This CDR3 is built from 14 residues. CDR1 and CDR2 from the germline V gene are SNHLY and FYNNEI. Here the CDR3 reads CASRLGLGTGELFF. The DNA read from the CDR3 is TGTGCCAGCAGACTAGGACTGGGCACCGGGGAG.

Notes on this clone: The read stops 3 residues short of the end of the CDR3; the missing end is completed from the germline J gene. V usage is TRBV11-3 and J usage is TRBJ1-2; the D is unclear. V was shortened by 5 bases and J by 4 bases, with 8 bases between the two germline ends. Germline V gene sequence: CDR1 SGHNT, CDR2 YENEEA. CDR3 length: 12 amino acids. CDR3 residues: CASSLEGYGYTF. The covered CDR3 bases are TGTGCCAGCAGCCTTGAAGGCTATGGC.